This TCR beta chain stems from a study of shared clonotypes between healthy human individuals (dated by TCRdb to 2018 to 2020). At the level of the whole study: The cohort included a few men and two women between 18 and 49 years of age. For each donor, CD4 naive and CD4 memory were each run on three plates, CD8 naive on two plates, and CD8 memory on one plate. The study deeply sequenced blood TCR repertoires of roughly five healthy adults to estimate repertoire size and the extent of clonotype sharing between individuals. Different laboratories and diverse techniques were used to prepare libraries and sequence TCR repertoires, to increase sequencing depth and limit assay-specific biases. Each donor's leukapheresis produced roughly between about 0.9 and 9.5 billion PBMCs.

The research as a whole found: Naive subsets generally had larger estimated clonotype richness than memory subsets did. Based on pairwise subsampling, the degree of clonotype sharing among donors was expected to be affected by sequencing depth. Sharing across several donors was observed for roughly 5.4% of naive CD4, over 3% of naive CD8, roughly 2.3% of memory CD4, and about 0.39% of memory CD8 clonotypes. Even with the large sequencing depth, rarefaction of the sorted-subset datasets indicated that sequencing was incomplete. Compared with non-shared clonotypes, the clonotypes found in all four sorted-subset donors had higher generation probabilities. Because the study included only a small number of donors, the genetic and exposure-history diversity represented was limited. Only blood was sampled, and tissue TCR repertoires likely differ from those in blood.

Per the germline V gene (reference sequence), SEHNR is the CDR1 and FQNEAQ is the CDR2. Taken from cysteine to phenylalanine, the CDR3 has 14 residues. Here the CDR3 DNA is all that survives: 42 bases in frame from base 1. V is pruned by 5 bases and J by 6 bases, leaving 6 bases of the junction without a gene match. CD8 naive samples were obtained by positive selection for CCR7 among CD45RO-negative cells, yielding a CD45RA+CCR7+ population from which TemRA cells were excluded. Donors were healthy HIV-negative adults with no recently reported acute infections or vaccinations. Every donor was a Caucasian adult living in Nashville, Tennessee, USA. Blood was obtained by leukapheresis, after which PBMCs were separated by Ficoll-Histopaque density gradient centrifugation and cryopreserved in liquid nitrogen vapor phase. Purity and quantity of every magnetically sorted T cell population were checked by analytical flow cytometry. Genomic DNA was isolated from every sorted fraction and measured by UV absorbance on a Nanodrop 2000c.

On this clone: Its antigen target is currently unknown. Base qualities are not at hand, and no much larger clone is one base apart.

Using the deep immunoSEQ assay, TCR CDR3 regions were amplified from genomic DNA by multiplex PCR. Genomic DNA extracted from each cell subset was distributed evenly over all wells of several immunoSEQ 96-well plates, and each plate served as one replicate. For sorted subsets, roughly 0.2 ug genomic DNA, equal to some 30,000 T cell genomes, was loaded into each replicate PCR. Purified libraries were measured with a Qubit 3.0 fluorometer, size-checked on a Bioanalyzer 2100, and measured again with the KAPA Library Quantification kit. Every immunoSEQ 96-well plate was sequenced on a dedicated single-read 150-cycle Illumina NextSeq 550 flow cell. The original methods were these. Because only junctional sequences without quality scores were contained in the immunoSEQ output, filtering matching that applied to full-length reads could not be performed. To assign V/J genes and CDR3, sequences were annotated using PyIR, a Python wrapper for IgBLAST v1.9, with IMGT germline references. Reads were removed for weak V/J assignments (E-value above 1e-6), missing CDR3, stop codons, out-of-frame junctions, or ambiguous translated residues. V3J clonotypes were defined as sequences sharing the same inferred V gene, J gene, and CDR3 amino acid sequence. Percentage overlap between repertoires was calculated by dividing the number of shared unique clonotypes by the size of the smaller repertoire. Repertoire richness was assessed with RTK rarefaction, the Chao1 estimator, and Recon v2.1 estimates of unobserved clonotypes. For all TCRbeta clonotypes obtained by the gDNA method from several donors, generation probabilities were computed with OLGA. Drawn from immuneACCESS, this table holds only the in-frame rearrangements with V and J called that TCRdb kept. Clones are partly lost; checked studies trace under half to an unresolved V gene and leave the rest unexplained. The V and J calls and clone size are taken from that table; D and trimming were inferred from the DNA. The sample yields hundreds of thousands of clones; about 96% were counted once. The leading ten clones occupy about 0.25% of the sample.

Recombination joined TRBV7-9 with TRBJ1-5; a stretch of 8 junction bases matches TRBD1. The receptor was isolated from a man aged 30 to 45 in good health. The sequenced material came from naive CD8+ T cells sorted from blood. According to the study, the label for this sample's cell subset or site signals: CD45RA+CCR7+. In nucleotide form, the sequence is TGTGCCAGCAGCCGGACAGGGAAAGGTCAGCCCCAGCATTTT. Its coded protein is CASSRTGKGQPQHF.